The 30 T cell receptor beta chains listed next were all sequenced from one sample in a study of early T cells in non-severe SARS-CoV-2 infection. One entry per CDR3 protein, called by TCRdb with MiXCR from the 5' RACE reads. The table has tens of thousands of distinct CDR3 sequences, roughly a tenth seen once. The sequenced material came from whole blood. Every receptor here comes from an adult who was a healthcare worker with PCR-confirmed SARS-CoV-2 infection or an uninfected control (not recorded which).

This clonotype was observed a handful of times. V gene TRBV20-1 combines with J gene TRBJ1-1; perhaps TRBD1 as D (5 bases). The CDR3 is 15 amino acids. Germline loops: CDR1 DFQATT, CDR2 SNEGSKA (reference sequence). V was pared by 3 bases and J by 4 bases, with 18 bases between. Here the CDR3 DNA reads TGCAGTGCTAGCCCCCAATCTGGGGGAAGCACTGAAGCTTTCTTT. It is translated as CSASPQSGGSTEAFF.

This clonotype showed up many times. This rearrangement joins TRBV11-1 to TRBJ2-2, with 7 bases lining up with TRBD2. V lost 0 bases to trimming and J lost 5 bases; unmatched junction nucleotides: 3. Germline V gene lookup returns CDR1 SGHAT and CDR2 FQDESV (reference sequence). This CDR3 is built from 15 residues. CDR3 residues: CASSLAGGPTGELFF. CDR3 DNA sequence: TGTGCCAGCAGCTTAGCGGGAGGGCCGACCGGGGAGCTGTTTTTT. The full variable domain, completed using reference TRBV11-1 and TRBJ2-2, is EAEVAQSPRYKITEKSQAVAFWCDPISGHATLYWYRQILGQGPELLVQFQDESVVDDSQLPKDRFSAERLKGVDSTLKIQPAELGDSAMYLCASSLAGGPTGELFFGEGSRLTVL.

Concerning this clonotype: Just one base apart from a much larger clone, this may be a read error. CDR3: CSVANTGGFQETQYF. The CDR3 DNA reads TGCAGCGTCGCAAACACAGGGGGCTTTCAAGAGACCCAGTACTTC. The rearrangement uses TRBV29-1 and TRBJ2-5; 9 bases are a match to TRBD1. Germline lookup yields CDR1 SQVTM and CDR2 ANQGSEA. The CDR3 runs 15 residues. Trimming took 6 bases from V and 2 from J; bases not matched to a gene: 10.

The chain is built from TRBV7-6 and TRBJ1-4; the match to TRBD1 covers 7 bases. The CDR3 is 15 amino acids. Germline-derived CDR1 and CDR2 are SGHVS and FNYEAQ. Trimming cost V 6 bases and J 0 bases; bases outside gene matches: 4. In DNA, the CDR3 is TGTGCCAGCAGTCGACAGGGAGCAACTAATGAAAAACTGTTTTTT. Amino acid sequence: CASSRQGATNEKLFF. Variable domain in full (rest from reference TRBV7-6 and TRBJ1-4): GAGVSQSPRYKVTKRGQDVALRCDPISGHVSLYWYRQALGQGPEFLTYFNYEAQQDKSGLPNDRFSAERPEGSISTLTIQRTEQRDSAMYRCASSRQGATNEKLFFGSGTQLSVL.

This clonotype was recorded many times. The V and J genes are TRBV5-4 and TRBJ2-3; unclear D gene. V was cut by 5 bases and J by 1 base, with 5 bases left in between. CDR3 length: 12 amino acids. Germline CDR1 and CDR2: SGHNT and YYREEE (reference sequence). In DNA, the CDR3 is TGTGCCAGCAGACCGGGCACAGATACGCAGTATTTT. Amino acid sequence: CASRPGTDTQYF.

A word on this clonotype: The conserved final phenylalanine or tryptophan is absent from the CDR3, which likely points to a read error. The chain recombines TRBV18 with TRBJ2-7; 10 nucleotides match TRBD1. CDR1 and CDR2 (germline): KGHSH, LQKENI. V lost 3 bases and J lost 5; bases outside the gene matches: 13. The CDR3 runs 17 residues. The CDR3 is CASSPYQPGQGRHEQYS. The CDR3 DNA is TGTGCCAGCTCACCTTATCAACCGGGACAGGGGAGGCACGAGCAGTACTCC.

This clonotype was observed many times. The V gene is TRBV6-1, the J gene TRBJ1-2, with unresolved D. Germline CDR1 reads MNHNS; CDR2 reads SASEGT. V lost 8 bases, J lost 6 bases, and 16 bases lay in between. This CDR3 is built from 13 residues. CDR3 loop: CASEVFQGNGYTF. Here the CDR3 DNA reads TGTGCCAGCGAAGTCTTCCAAGGGAATGGCTACACCTTC.

This clonotype was found many times. V usage is TRBV12-3 or TRBV12-4 and J usage is TRBJ2-5; 8 nucleotides match TRBD1. V shed 5 bases and J 2 bases; nucleotides not matched to a gene: 10. The CDR3 consists of 16 residues. The CDR3 region is CASSPRTGIGQETQYF. DNA of the CDR3: TGTGCCAGCAGTCCCCGGACAGGGATAGGGCAAGAGACCCAGTACTTC.

This clonotype has at least ten counts. J is TRBJ1-2 and V is TRBV19, with 7 bases lining up with TRBD1. V shed 5 bases and J 5 bases; nucleotides not matched to a gene: 8. The CDR3 runs 14 residues. CDR1 and CDR2 (germline): LNHDA, SQIVND (reference sequence). In DNA, the CDR3 is TGTGCCAGTAGTGCGCGACAGGGTTTTTATGGCTACACCTTC. Translated, it gives CASSARQGFYGYTF.

This clonotype was recorded many times. The chain has TRBV18 and TRBJ2-3; no definite D call. The germline gives CDR1 KGHSH, CDR2 LQKENI. V gave up 3 bases and J gave up 5 bases, with 15 bases separating them. The CDR3 runs to 15 residues. Here the CDR3 reads CASSPPSIHRDTQYF. In DNA form, the CDR3 reads TGTGCCAGCTCACCTCCCTCCATTCACAGAGATACGCAGTATTTT.

V and J are TRBV6-2 or TRBV6-3 and TRBJ2-4; 9 bases fit TRBD1. The CDR3 runs 19 residues. The germline V gene has CDR1 MNHEY and CDR2 SVGEGT. V was clipped by 2 bases and J by 1 base; unmatched bases: 12. DNA for the CDR3: TGTGCCAGCAGTTACAGGACAGGGGCCCGCGGATCCGCCAAAAACATTCAGTACTTC. This gives the protein CASSYRTGARGSAKNIQYF.

This clonotype occurred many times. The CDR3: CSVGTGPNSPLHF. As DNA, the CDR3 is TGCAGCGTTGGGACAGGACCTAATTCACCCCTCCACTTT. This sequence joins TRBV29-1 and TRBJ1-6; 7 bases align to TRBD1. Germline values: CDR1 SQVTM, CDR2 ANQGSEA. V lost 4 bases, J lost 6 bases, and 3 bases stayed unmatched. The CDR3 has 13 amino acids.

There are many counts of this clonotype. The J gene is TRBJ1-1, the V gene TRBV18, with TRBD1 matching 8 bases. The CDR3 length is 16 residues. The germline V gene has CDR1 KGHSH and CDR2 LQKENI. V lost 3 bases and J lost 4; bases outside the gene matches: 10. The CDR3 DNA reads TGTGCCAGCTCACCCCCCATATCAACAGGGGGCACTGAAGCTTTCTTT. Translated, it gives CASSPPISTGGTEAFF.

This clonotype was counted many times. V gene TRBV7-2 combines with J gene TRBJ2-5; D is undetermined. This CDR3 has 13 residues. The V end was cut by 1 base, the J end by 7 bases, with 10 bases between. Germline V CDR1 and CDR2: SGHTA, FQGNSA. CDR3 nucleotides: TGTGCCAGCAGCTTAGAAGCCGAAGGGACCCAGTACTTC. Amino acids: CASSLEAEGTQYF.

This clonotype was found a few times. This rearrangement joins TRBV20-1 to TRBJ1-3; D might be TRBD1 (5 bases). Trimming shortened V by 6 bases and J by 2 bases, and 14 bases separated the two germline ends. This CDR3 has 14 residues. Germline loops: CDR1 DFQATT, CDR2 SNEGSKA (reference sequence). CDR3 sequence reads: CSAEPGKPGNTIYF. CDR3 DNA sequence: TGCAGTGCCGAGCCAGGGAAGCCTGGAAACACCATATATTTT.

This clonotype was counted ten times or more. The V call is TRBV9, the J call TRBJ1-3; unclear D gene. The V and J ends lost 4 bases and 0 bases respectively, with 11 bases between them. This CDR3 region has 15 residues. The germline V gene has CDR1 SGDLS and CDR2 YYNGEE. For the CDR3, the DNA is TGTGCCAGCAGCCTCGACACGAGCTCTGGAAACACCATATATTTT. Translated: CASSLDTSSGNTIYF.

This clonotype was counted at least ten times. The chain recombines TRBV6-1 with TRBJ1-2, with 9 positions matching TRBD1. The V gene's germline CDR1 is MNHNS and CDR2 SASEGT. J gave up 4 bases and V 5 bases, and 5 bases lay outside the gene matches. This CDR3 is built from 14 residues. This chain's CDR3 is CASSPRTGAYGYTF. CDR3 DNA: TGTGCCAGCAGTCCTCGGACAGGGGCCTATGGCTACACCTTC.

V and J are TRBV12-3 or TRBV12-4 and TRBJ1-6; perhaps TRBD1 as D (6 bases). This CDR3 contains 15 residues. V was pared by 8 bases and J by 7 bases, with 18 bases between. CDR3 bases: TGTGCCAGCTCCTCAGGTGACAGGCGGAATTCACCCCTCCACTTT. Protein product: CASSSGDRRNSPLHF.

This clonotype was picked up many times. The rearrangement links TRBV6-4 to TRBJ2-1; a weak D match, TRBD2 (6 bases). Germline V gene data show CDR1 as MRHNA and CDR2 as SNTAGT. CDR3 size: 17 residues. Trimming left V 6 bases short and J 0 bases short, with 18 bases between. In DNA, the CDR3 is TGTGCCAGCAGGGGAGGTTTTAGTCGGAACTCCTACAATGAGCAGTTCTTC. As protein: CASRGGFSRNSYNEQFF.

This clonotype was counted a few times. This chain joins TRBV5-1 and TRBJ1-3; 7 nucleotides line up with TRBD1. The ends lost 4 bases at V and 3 bases at J; junction bases unmatched: 7. Looked up from germline, CDR1 is SGHRS and CDR2 is YFSETQ. The CDR3 contains 15 residues. DNA for the CDR3: TGCGCCAGCAGCCGTTCAGGGGGTCGTGGAAACACCATATATTTT. It yields the protein CASSRSGGRGNTIYF.

This clonotype appeared a few times. This chain connects TRBV7-2 to TRBJ2-5, with D hard to call. The V gene lost 1 base and the J gene lost 7 bases, with 7 bases spanning the gap. CDR1 is SGHTA and CDR2 is FQGNSA in the germline V gene. The CDR3 is made up of 12 amino acids. The CDR3 spells CASSLVRGTQYF. DNA for the CDR3: TGTGCCAGCAGCTTAGTACGCGGGACCCAGTACTTC.

This clonotype was recorded at least ten times. The chain is built from TRBV6-6 and TRBJ2-3, with D uncertain. The CDR3 contains 11 residues. The germline CDR1 and CDR2 sequences are MNHNY and SVGAGI (reference sequence). The V gene lost 5 bases and the J gene lost 3 bases, with 3 bases spanning the gap. CDR3 coding DNA: TGTGCCAGCAGTCCAACAGATACGCAGTATTTT. Translation gives CASSPTDTQYF.

The V call is TRBV9, the J call TRBJ2-1; the D gene is possibly TRBD1 (5 bases). The V and J ends lost 4 bases and 4 bases respectively, with 12 bases between them. Germline CDR1 SGDLS, CDR2 YYNGEE. The CDR3 length is 14 residues. For the CDR3, the DNA is TGTGCCAGCAGCCCCTCCGACAGTTACAATGAGCAGTTCTTC. Translation: CASSPSDSYNEQFF. The full variable domain, rest sourced from reference TRBV9 and TRBJ2-1, is DSGVTQTPKHLITATGQRVTLRCSPRSGDLSVYWYQQSLDQGLQFLIQYYNGEERAKGNILERFSAQQFPDLHSELNLSSLELGDSALYFCASSPSDSYNEQFFGPGTRLTVL.

This clonotype was counted many times. The V gene is TRBV28, the J gene TRBJ2-1, with D unclear. Germline CDR1 and CDR2: MDHEN and SYDVKM. Trimming left V 5 bases short and J 0 bases short, with 5 bases between. This CDR3 is built from 13 residues. The CDR3 loop is CASSPGSYNEQFF. CDR3 coding DNA: TGTGCCAGCAGTCCGGGCTCCTACAATGAGCAGTTCTTC.

This rearrangement joins TRBV5-4 to TRBJ1-2, with D possibly TRBD1 on 6 matching bases. V lost 5 bases and J lost 4, with 12 bases in between. Looked up from germline, CDR1 is SGHNT and CDR2 is YYREEE (reference sequence). The CDR3 is made up of 13 amino acids. CDR3 sequence (DNA): TGTGCCAGCAGGGTACAGGGACCCTATGGCTACACCTTC. Protein product: CASRVQGPYGYTF.

This clonotype was seen only a few times. J is TRBJ2-1 and V is TRBV6-1; weak D call: TRBD2 (6 bases). The germline V gene encodes CDR1 MNHNS and CDR2 SASEGT. Trimming removed 1 base from V and 3 bases from J, with 10 bases in between. This CDR3 has 15 residues. In DNA form, the CDR3 reads TGTGCCAGCAGTGAAGACGGGGAGGACTACAATGAGCAGTTCTTC. Translation gives CASSEDGEDYNEQFF.

This clonotype was picked up many times. The CDR3 loop is CASSLATSTDTQYF. The CDR3 DNA is TGTGCCAGCAGCTTAGCGACTAGTACAGATACGCAGTATTTT. The chain recombines TRBV7-8 with TRBJ2-3; maybe TRBD2 (6 bases). Germline assignment: CDR1 SGHVS and CDR2 FQNEAQ. Trimming shortened V by 0 bases and J by 3 bases, and 7 bases separated the two germline ends. There are 14 residues in the CDR3.

This clonotype was counted at least ten times. The rearrangement joins TRBV3-1 to TRBJ1-2; D unclear. Germline assignment: CDR1 LGHDT and CDR2 YNNKEL (reference sequence). Trimming shortened V by 3 bases and J by 6 bases, and 11 bases separated the two germline ends. The CDR3 covers 13 residues. The CDR3, as DNA: TGTGCCAGCAGCCACGGCCAGAGTGATGGCTACACCTTC. It is translated as CASSHGQSDGYTF.

At least ten counts were recorded for this clonotype. The chain employs TRBV7-9 and TRBJ2-3; D is uncertain. The CDR3 is made up of 12 amino acids. V lost 5 bases, J lost 6 bases, and 9 bases lay in between. Per germline, CDR1 SEHNR and CDR2 FQNEAQ (reference sequence). The DNA for the CDR3 is TGTGCCAGCAGCCCCTATAGGGATACGCAGTATTTT. Its translation: CASSPYRDTQYF.

This clonotype was observed many times. The chain has TRBV30 and TRBJ1-2; D is unresolved. Germline values: CDR1 GTSNPN, CDR2 SVGIG (reference sequence). This CDR3 has 13 amino acids. Deletions cut 0 bases from V and 8 bases from J, with 13 bases between. Written as DNA, the CDR3 is TGTGCCTGGAGTGTAGGGTCAGACTGGGGCTACACCTTC. This encodes CAWSVGSDWGYTF.